This is a list of T cell receptor beta chains from one sample in a study of T cells expressing NK-cell markers. For each CDR3 protein, TCRdb gives one entry from its re-call of the 5' RACE reads, without DNA. With some 600,000 distinct CDR3 sequences in the sample, the ten largest clones hold 3% to 4.5%. Sample: blood T cells: a sorted CD56 or NKG2C T cell subset, CD4+ or CD8+ T cells, or bulk PBMC T cells (not recorded which). All receptors come from a man younger than 35 in good health. Both conserved end residues are part of each CDR3.

CASSVVGQSGDTQYF	TRBV9	TRBJ2-3
CASSSASGTGFTGELFF	TRBV5-1	TRBJ2-2
CATSDIDSYNEQFF	TRBV24-1	TRBJ2-1
CASSLVPAGGPGSTDTQYF	TRBV5-1	TRBJ2-3
CASSPPTGWHNNEQFF	TRBV18	TRBJ2-1
CASQAAPANYGYTF	TRBV6-1	TRBJ1-2
CASSLRGTSGSGETQYF	TRBV7-2	TRBJ2-5
CASSMDSAGYTF	TRBV5-1	TRBJ1-2
CASSHRWDEQYF	TRBV3-1	TRBJ2-7
CASSDPVVTNEQFF	TRBV12-3/TRBV12-4	TRBJ2-1
CASSQDRTSPRDTQYF	TRBV4-3	TRBJ2-3
CASRGSAGLATGANVLTF	TRBV5-1	TRBJ2-6
CASSSASGETQYF	TRBV5-1	TRBJ2-5
CASSLGGRTQYF	TRBV5-1	TRBJ2-5
CASSPRRSIREQFF	TRBV11-2	TRBJ2-1